Shown below are 17 T cell receptor beta chains from a single sample sequenced in a study of cytomegalovirus exposure and HLA in healthy donors. Produced via immunoSEQ multiplex PCR; TCRdb's table is partial and in-frame only. The repertoire includes fewer than 120,000 clones, around 89% of them detected once, and roughly 1.4% sits in the top ten. Material for sequencing was PBMCs. These receptors were collected from a woman younger than 45 in good health and CMV-seropositive.

The V and J genes are TRBV4-1 and TRBJ1-5; the D gene is possibly TRBD1 (5 bases). The CDR3 spans 15 residues. Germline-derived CDR1 and CDR2 are MGHRA and YSYEKL. V lost 3 bases to trimming and J lost 1 base, with 10 bases between them. The CDR3 DNA sequence: TGCGCCAGCAGCCAGGGCCCAGGGAGCAATCAGCCCCAGCATTTT. Its translation is CASSQGPGSNQPQHF.

The chain uses TRBV15 and TRBJ2-5; 7 positions match TRBD1. The CDR3 contains 14 residues. Trimming at V came to 3 bases and at J to 5 bases, leaving 6 bases not matched to a gene. CDR1 and CDR2 (germline): LNHNV, YYDKDF (reference sequence). CDR3 in amino acids: CATSSQGGGETQYF. CDR3 nucleotides: TGTGCCACCAGCAGCCAAGGGGGCGGTGAGACCCAGTACTTC.

The chain has TRBV29-1 and TRBJ1-1, with D uncertain. The V gene lost 3 bases and the J gene lost 10 bases, with 12 bases spanning the gap. The germline CDR1 and CDR2 sequences are SQVTM and ANQGSEA. This CDR3 region has 11 residues. The CDR3 bases are TGCAGCGTTGACGGGGTACGGGGAGCTTTCTTT. Amino acid sequence: CSVDGVRGAFF.

The rearrangement joins TRBV5-1 to TRBJ2-5; TRBD1 agrees at 10 bases. The CDR3 is 15 residues long. J lost 5 bases, V lost 4 bases, and 8 bases had no gene match. Per germline, CDR1 SGHRS and CDR2 YFSETQ. The CDR3 DNA follows: TGCGCCAGCAGCCCGCCCGGGACAGGGGACGAGACCCAGTACTTC. Its protein is CASSPPGTGDETQYF.

This chain connects TRBV29-1 to TRBJ2-1, with D unresolved. Trimming took off 7 bases at V and 0 bases at J, with 13 bases between the two ends. The germline CDR1 and CDR2 sequences are SQVTM and ANQGSEA. This CDR3 has 14 amino acids. CDR3: CSAPQVSSYNEQFF. DNA for the CDR3: TGCAGCGCCCCTCAAGTTAGCTCCTACAATGAGCAGTTCTTC.

V and J are TRBV28 and TRBJ2-2; 7 bases fit TRBD1. The ends lost 4 bases at V and 5 bases at J; junction bases unmatched: 7. Germline V gives CDR1 MDHEN, CDR2 SYDVKM. There are 15 residues in the CDR3. The CDR3 sequence is CASSSTGARTGELFF. For the CDR3, the DNA is TGTGCCAGCAGTTCCACAGGGGCGCGGACCGGGGAGCTGTTTTTT.

This chain connects TRBV30 to TRBJ2-1, with 7 bases matching TRBD1. Looked up from germline, CDR1 is GTSNPN and CDR2 is SVGIG (reference sequence). This CDR3 contains 13 residues. The junction had 3 bases not matched to a gene; V was cut back by 0 bases and J by 7 bases. CDR3 sequence reads: CAWSVGQANEQFF. The CDR3 DNA reads TGTGCCTGGAGTGTAGGACAGGCAAATGAGCAGTTCTTC.

The chain uses TRBV4-3 and TRBJ1-2, with D hard to call. Trimming stripped 0 bases from V and 0 bases from J, with 8 bases between. Germline-derived CDR1 and CDR2 are LGHNA and YSLEER. The CDR3 spans 15 residues. CDR3 DNA sequence: TGCGCCAGCAGCCAAGAGATAGGAGCTAACTATGGCTACACCTTC. Translation: CASSQEIGANYGYTF.

This chain joins TRBV27 and TRBJ1-1; 7 bases align to TRBD1. The V gene's germline CDR1 is MNHEY and CDR2 SMNVEV (reference sequence). V lost 4 bases, J lost 4 bases, and 6 bases stayed unmatched. The CDR3 consists of 14 residues. Here the CDR3 DNA reads TGTGCCAGCAGTTCGACAGGGAAGAGCACTGAAGCTTTCTTT. Amino acid sequence: CASSSTGKSTEAFF.

The rearrangement uses TRBV5-1 and TRBJ2-6, with a tentative D call TRBD1 (5 bases). The V and J ends lost 1 base and 2 bases respectively, with 7 bases between them. The germline V gene encodes CDR1 SGHRS and CDR2 YFSETQ. The CDR3 consists of 15 residues. CDR3 in amino acids: CASSLLGPGANVLTF. CDR3 bases: TGCGCCAGCAGCTTGCTGGGGCCTGGGGCCAACGTCCTGACTTTC.

The chain couples TRBV10-2 to TRBJ2-5; 10 nucleotides match TRBD1. Per germline, CDR1 WSHSY and CDR2 SAAADI. This CDR3 contains 14 residues. J lost 9 bases, V lost 8 bases, and 12 bases had no gene match. As DNA, the CDR3 is TGCGCCAGCCTTCCCGGGACAGGGGCCCGCTCCCAGTACTTC. This gives the protein CASLPGTGARSQYF.

The chain joins TRBV7-2 to TRBJ2-5; no firm D call. From germline, CDR1 is SGHTA and CDR2 FQGNSA. The V and J ends lost 7 bases and 2 bases respectively, with 17 bases between them. The CDR3 sequence is 15 residues long. The CDR3 nucleotides are TGTGCCAGCACCTCAAGGTCGGCAGGTCAAGAGACCCAGTACTTC. This codes for CASTSRSAGQETQYF.

On this clone itself: Compared with germline, one end of the junction differs, possibly owing to a read error. The V and J genes are TRBV7-6 and TRBJ2-1; TRBD2 aligns across 8 bases. The CDR3 is 15 amino acids. In germline, CDR1 is SGHVS, CDR2 FNYEAQ. The CDR3 DNA sequence: TGTGCCAGCACCTTACTAGCGGCCACGCACGATGAGCAGTTCTTC. Protein product: CASTLLAATHDEQFF.

This clone turned up a few times. The genes are TRBV5-1 and TRBJ2-7; D is perhaps TRBD1 (6 bases). The V and J ends lost 5 bases and 5 bases respectively, with 14 bases between them. This CDR3 has 13 residues. The germline V gene encodes CDR1 SGHRS and CDR2 YFSETQ. This CDR3 reads CASSPTGTHEQYF. CDR3 DNA: TGCGCCAGCAGTCCTACAGGGACCCACGAGCAGTACTTC.

This clone appeared a few times. The genes are TRBV7-2 and TRBJ2-5; D is ambiguous. CDR3 size: 13 residues. V shed 2 bases and J shed 4 bases, with 8 bases lying between them. Germline CDR1 SGHTA, CDR2 FQGNSA. The CDR3 loop reads CASSLNQAETQYF. CDR3 bases: TGTGCCAGCAGCTTAAATCAAGCAGAGACCCAGTACTTC. Together with reference TRBV7-2 and TRBJ2-5, the CDR3 gives the full variable domain: GAGVSQSPSNKVTEKGKDVELRCDPISGHTALYWYRQSLGQGLEFLIYFQGNSAPDKSGLPSDRFSAERTGGSVSTLTIQRTQQEDSAVYLCASSLNQAETQYFGPGTRLLVL.

This chain links TRBV6-5 with TRBJ1-4, with 9 bases fitting TRBD1. The CDR3 is 15 amino acids. Germline CDR1 and CDR2: MNHEY and SVGAGI. V was clipped by 5 bases and J by 7 bases; unmatched bases: 8. The CDR3 nucleotides are TGTGCCAGCAGTCCAGGGACAGGGTCTACTGAAAAACTGTTTTTT. Translation: CASSPGTGSTEKLFF.

The chain carries TRBV2 and TRBJ1-4, with a possible D match to TRBD1 (6 bases). From germline, CDR1 is SNHLY and CDR2 FYNNEI. Deletions cut 5 bases from V and 3 bases from J, with 16 bases between. The CDR3 spans 16 residues. In nucleotides, the CDR3 is TGTGCCAGCAGTACCAGGGGTCTTGGGCCTAATGAAAAACTGTTTTTT. Translating gives CASSTRGLGPNEKLFF.